This T cell receptor beta chain was found in a study of cytomegalovirus exposure and HLA in healthy donors. The wider study: HLA-typed donors were the source of approximately 88 million unique TCRs, which an early data release held.

PCR was performed using 60 Vbeta and 13 Jbeta primers. The method was immunoSEQ multiplex PCR; TCRdb's version includes in-frame clones alone and lacks a portion of them. The profile covers around 71,000 clones, with over 55% appearing a single time and 5.7% taken by the ten largest. Study observations and caveats: Researchers catalogued 150 or so TCR beta chains as cytomegalovirus-associated. There were several of the most significant clusters that appeared linked to common viral pathogens in a later analysis. In a later analysis, V- and J-gene trimming of beta chains associated with a DCLRE1C missense variant, replicated independently.

As concerns this clone: Its antigen remains unidentified.

Germline V lookup: CDR1 SGHVS, CDR2 FNYEAQ. The V end lost 5 bases, the J end lost 5 bases, and 22 bases lay between the germline ends. CDR3 length equals 16 residues. The chain joins TRBV7-6 to TRBJ2-7; D may be TRBD1 (6 bases). What was sequenced was PBMCs. The TCR originated in a man aged 25 to 40 in good health and CMV-seropositive. The CDR3, as DNA: TGTGCCAGCAGCCACCCCATGGCTCAGGGGACCGACGAGCAGTACTTC. Protein product: CASSHPMAQGTDEQYF.